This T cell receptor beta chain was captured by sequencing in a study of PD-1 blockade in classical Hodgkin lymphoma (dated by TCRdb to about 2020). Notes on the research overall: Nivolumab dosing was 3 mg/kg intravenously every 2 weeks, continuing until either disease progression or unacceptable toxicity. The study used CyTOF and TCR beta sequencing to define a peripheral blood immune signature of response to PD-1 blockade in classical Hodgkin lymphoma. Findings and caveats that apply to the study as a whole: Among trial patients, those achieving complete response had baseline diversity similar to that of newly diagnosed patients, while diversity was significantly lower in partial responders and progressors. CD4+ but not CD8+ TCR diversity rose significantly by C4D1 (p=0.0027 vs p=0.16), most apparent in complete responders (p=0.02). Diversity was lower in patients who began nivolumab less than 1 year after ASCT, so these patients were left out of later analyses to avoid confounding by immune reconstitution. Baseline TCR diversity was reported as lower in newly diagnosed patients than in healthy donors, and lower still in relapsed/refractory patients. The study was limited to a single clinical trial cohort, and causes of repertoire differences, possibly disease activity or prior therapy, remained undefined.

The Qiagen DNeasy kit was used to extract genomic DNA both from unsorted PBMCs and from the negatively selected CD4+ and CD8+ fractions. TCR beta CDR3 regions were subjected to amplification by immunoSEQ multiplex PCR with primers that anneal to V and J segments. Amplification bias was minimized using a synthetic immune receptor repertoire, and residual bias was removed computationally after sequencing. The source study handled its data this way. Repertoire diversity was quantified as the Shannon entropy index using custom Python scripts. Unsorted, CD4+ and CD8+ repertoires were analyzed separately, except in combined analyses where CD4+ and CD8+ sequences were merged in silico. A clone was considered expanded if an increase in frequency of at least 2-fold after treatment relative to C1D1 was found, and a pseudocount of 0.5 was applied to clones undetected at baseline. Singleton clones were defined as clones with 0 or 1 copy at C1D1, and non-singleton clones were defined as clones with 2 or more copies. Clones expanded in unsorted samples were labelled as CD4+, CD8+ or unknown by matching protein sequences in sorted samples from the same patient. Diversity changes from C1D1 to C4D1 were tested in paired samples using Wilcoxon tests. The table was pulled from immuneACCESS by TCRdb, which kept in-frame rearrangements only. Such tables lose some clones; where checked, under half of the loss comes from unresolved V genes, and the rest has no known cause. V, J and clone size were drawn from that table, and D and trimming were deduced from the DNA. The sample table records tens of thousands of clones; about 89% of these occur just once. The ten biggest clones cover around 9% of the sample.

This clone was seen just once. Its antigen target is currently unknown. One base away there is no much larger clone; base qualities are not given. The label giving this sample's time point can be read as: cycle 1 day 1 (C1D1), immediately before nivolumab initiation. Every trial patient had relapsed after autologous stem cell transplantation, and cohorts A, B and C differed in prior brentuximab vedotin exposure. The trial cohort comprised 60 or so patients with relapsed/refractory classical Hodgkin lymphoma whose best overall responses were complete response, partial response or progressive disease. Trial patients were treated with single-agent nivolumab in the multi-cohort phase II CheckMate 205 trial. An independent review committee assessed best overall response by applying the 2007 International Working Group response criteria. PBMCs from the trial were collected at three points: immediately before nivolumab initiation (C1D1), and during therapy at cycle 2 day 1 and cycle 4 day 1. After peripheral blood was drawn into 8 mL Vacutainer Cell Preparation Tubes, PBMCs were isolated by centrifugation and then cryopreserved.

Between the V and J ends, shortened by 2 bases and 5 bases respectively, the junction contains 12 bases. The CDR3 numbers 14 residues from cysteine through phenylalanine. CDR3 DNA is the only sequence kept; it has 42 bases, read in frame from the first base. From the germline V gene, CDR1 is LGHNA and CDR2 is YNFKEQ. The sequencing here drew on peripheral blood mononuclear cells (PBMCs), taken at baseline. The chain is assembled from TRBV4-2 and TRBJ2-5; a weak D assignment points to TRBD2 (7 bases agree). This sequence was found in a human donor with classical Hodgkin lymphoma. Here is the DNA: TGTGCCAGCAGCCAAAAAAAGGGGGGGGAGACCCAGTACTTC. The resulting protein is CASSQKKGGETQYF.